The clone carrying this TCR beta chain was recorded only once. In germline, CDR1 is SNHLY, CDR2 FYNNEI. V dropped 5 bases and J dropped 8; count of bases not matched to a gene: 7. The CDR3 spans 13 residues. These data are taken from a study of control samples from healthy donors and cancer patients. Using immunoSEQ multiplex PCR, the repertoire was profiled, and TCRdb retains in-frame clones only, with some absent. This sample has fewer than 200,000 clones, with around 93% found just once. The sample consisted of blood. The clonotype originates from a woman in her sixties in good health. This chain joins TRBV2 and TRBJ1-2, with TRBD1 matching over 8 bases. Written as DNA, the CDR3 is TGTGCCAGCAGTCTCGGACAGGGACGCGGCTACACCTTC. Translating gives CASSLGQGRGYTF.